This T cell receptor beta chain was sequenced in a study of shared clonotypes between healthy human individuals. This CDR3 has 14 amino acids. Germline V gives CDR1 SEHNR, CDR2 FQNEAQ (reference sequence). V was trimmed by 5 bases and J by 4 bases, leaving 12 bases between them. Using immunoSEQ multiplex PCR, the repertoire was profiled, and TCRdb retains in-frame clones only, with some absent. The table has about 980,000 clones, 70% to 85% seen once. The sequencing sample was made of memory CD4+ T cells sorted from blood. Subset here: CD45RA-negative fraction. The chain carries TRBV7-9 and TRBJ2-1, with D hard to call. This TCR came from a man between 18 and 35 years old in good health. The CDR3 loop is CASSPETQYNEQFF. The CDR3 DNA reads TGTGCCAGCAGCCCTGAGACGCAATACAATGAGCAGTTCTTC.